This is a list of T cell receptor beta chains from one sample in a study of blood T cells in healthy people across ages. MiXCR, run by TCRdb on the 5' RACE reads, gives a single entry per CDR3 protein. The sample has about 600,000 distinct CDR3 sequences, around half seen once; the top ten hold about 22%. Sequencing was carried out using blood. These TCRs come from a man older than 75 in good health. Each CDR3 is given with its conserved first and last residue. D genes are given only for firm matches. The size field is filled for only some rows; it gives once, few, many or a size class.

J	size	V	D	CDR3	DNA
TRBJ2-7	-	TRBV9	-	CASSVDRTESTYEQYF	TGTGCCAGCAGCGTAGATAGGACAGAATCTACCTACGAGCAGTACTTC
TRBJ2-1	-	TRBV7-2	-	CASSSLGVYNEQFF	TGTGCCAGCAGCTCACTGGGGGTCTACAATGAGCAGTTCTTC
TRBJ2-3	few	TRBV11-2	-	CASSLSVGDTQYF	TGTGCCAGCAGCCTCTCCGTGGGAGATACGCAGTATTTT
TRBJ1-3	once	TRBV15	-	CATSRVQNTRSGNTIYF	TGTGCCACCAGCAGAGTACAGAATACTCGCTCTGGAAACACCATATATTTT
TRBJ2-7	many	TRBV6-5	TRBD1	CASSYLGQGYEQYF	TGTGCCAGCAGTTACTTGGGACAGGGCTACGAGCAGTACTTC
TRBJ2-7	few	TRBV27	-	CASSYAGEQYF	TGTGCCAGCAGCTACGCGGGGGAGCAGTACTTC
TRBJ1-4	-	TRBV20-1	-	CSAGPGGFNEKLFF	TGCAGTGCGGGCCCCGGGGGATTTAATGAAAAACTGTTTTTT
TRBJ2-6	-	TRBV6-5	-	CASRAGGTGANVLTF	TGTGCCTCTCGGGCAGGAGGTACTGGGGCCAACGTCCTGACTTTC
TRBJ2-7	few	TRBV7-6	-	CASSLAPGLEQYF	TGTGCCAGCAGCTTAGCGCCAGGGTTGGAGCAGTACTTC
TRBJ2-5	-	TRBV6-5	-	CASSYSGGQRWDTQYF	TGCGCCAGCAGTTATTCGGGGGGACAGCGGTGGGACACCCAGTACTTC
TRBJ2-4	few	TRBV29-1	TRBD2	CSALGREKNIQYF	TGCAGCGCCCTGGGGCGGGAGAAAAACATTCAGTACTTC
TRBJ1-1	-	TRBV29-1	-	CSVAGQPNTEAFF	TGCAGCGTTGCTGGGCAGCCTAACACTGAAGCTTTCTTT
TRBJ1-5	few	TRBV2	-	CASRGGHNQPQHF	TGTGCCAGCAGGGGAGGACACAATCAGCCCCAGCATTTT
TRBJ2-6	-	TRBV5-8	TRBD1	CASSSGGQAMVSGANVLTF	TGTGCCAGCAGCTCTGGTGGACAGGCAATGGTCTCTGGGGCCAACGTCCTGACTTTC
TRBJ2-7	-	TRBV7-9	TRBD1	CASSRTSDRDEQYF	TGTGCCAGCAGCCGAACCTCGGACAGGGACGAGCAGTACTTC
TRBJ2-6	-	TRBV4-1	TRBD1	CASSHRAMGQAASGANVLTF	TGCGCCAGCAGCCATCGTGCTATGGGACAGGCCGCTTCTGGGGCCAACGTCCTGACTTTC
TRBJ2-5	-	TRBV10-3	-	CAISSMTDGKETQYF	TGTGCCATCAGCTCGATGACCGACGGTAAAGAGACCCAGTACTTC
TRBJ2-1	-	TRBV25-1	TRBD2	CASSRLAGGLLNEQFF	TGTGCCAGCAGTAGACTAGCGGGGGGGCTTTTGAATGAGCAGTTCTTC
TRBJ2-1	once	TRBV7-2	-	CASSLAEGVSNEQFF	TGTGCCAGCAGCTTAGCGGAGGGAGTGTCAAATGAGCAGTTCTTC
TRBJ2-7	-	TRBV20-1	TRBD2	CSASTLAGAYEQYF	TGCAGTGCTAGTACCCTAGCGGGAGCGTACGAGCAGTACTTC
TRBJ2-5	few	TRBV20-1	TRBD2	CSAWTSGEETQYF	TGCAGTGCCTGGACTAGCGGGGAAGAGACCCAGTACTTC
TRBJ1-3	few	TRBV19	-	CATKTERIAGNTIYF	TGTGCCACCAAGACAGAAAGAATCGCTGGAAACACCATATATTTT
TRBJ2-7	many	TRBV6-5	-	CASSYSSAGSYEQYF	TGTGCCAGCAGTTACTCCAGCGCGGGCTCCTACGAGCAGTACTTC
TRBJ1-2	-	TRBV25-1	-	CASSKNMGSINYGYTF	TGTGCCAGCAGTAAAAATATGGGAAGTATTAACTATGGCTACACCTTC
TRBJ2-1	-	TRBV29-1	-	CSAPHRDEQFF	TGCAGCGCCCCCCACCGCGATGAGCAGTTCTTC
TRBJ2-1	few	TRBV12-3/TRBV12-4	-	CASSYRDTVYNEQFF	TGTGCCAGCAGTTACCGGGACACTGTCTACAATGAGCAGTTCTTC
TRBJ2-5	-	TRBV7-9	-	CASSFAAPFKTQYF	TGTGCCAGCAGCTTCGCGGCCCCATTTAAGACCCAGTACTTC
TRBJ1-2	-	TRBV20-1	-	CSARDSGSAGHYGYTF	TGCAGTGCTAGAGACTCTGGGTCGGCAGGGCACTATGGCTACACCTTC
TRBJ2-3	-	TRBV29-1	TRBD1	CSVADRGPEDTQYF	TGCAGCGTCGCAGACAGGGGACCCGAAGATACGCAGTATTTT
TRBJ1-2	-	TRBV25-1	-	CASSEFGGYTF	TGTGCCAGCAGTGAGTTTGGTGGCTACACCTTC
TRBJ2-5	few	TRBV5-4	-	CASSLVSLASQETQYF	TGTGCCAGCAGCTTGGTGTCTCTAGCGTCTCAAGAGACCCAGTACTTC
TRBJ1-1	-	TRBV7-9	-	CASTDPAAVKGAFF	TGTGCCAGCACCGACCCGGCCGCAGTCAAAGGGGCTTTCTTT
TRBJ2-5	-	TRBV7-3	-	CASSLRQGGGQYF	TGTGCCAGCAGCTTACGACAGGGCGGGGGGCAGTACTTC
TRBJ2-4	few	TRBV7-2	-	CASSRSGAKNIQYF	TGTGCCAGCAGTCGGAGTGGAGCCAAAAACATTCAGTACTTC
TRBJ2-7	-	TRBV4-1	-	CASSQTLGNTYEQYF	TGCGCCAGCAGCCAAACTCTGGGGAATACCTACGAGCAGTACTTC
TRBJ2-1	-	TRBV20-1	-	CSATPFTGLSSSYNEQFF	TGCAGTGCTACTCCGTTTACAGGACTTTCGAGCTCCTACAATGAGCAGTTCTTC
TRBJ1-1	few	TRBV4-1	TRBD1	CASSQVATGAPEAFF	TGCGCCAGCAGCCAAGTCGCGACAGGGGCTCCTGAAGCTTTCTTT
TRBJ2-5	-	TRBV6-2/TRBV6-3	-	CASSDASTAQETQYF	TGTGCCAGCAGTGACGCCTCGACAGCCCAAGAGACCCAGTACTTC
TRBJ2-4	-	TRBV20-1	-	CSARAAQAIKNIQYF	TGCAGTGCTAGAGCGGCGCAGGCAATCAAAAACATTCAGTACTTC
TRBJ2-1	-	TRBV20-1	-	CSARDLRVLYNEQFF	TGCAGTGCTAGAGATTTGAGGGTCCTATACAATGAGCAGTTCTTC
TRBJ2-1	-	TRBV5-1	-	CASSLTGFSSYNEQFF	TGCGCCAGCAGCTTGACAGGTTTTTCCTCCTACAATGAGCAGTTCTTC
TRBJ2-5	-	TRBV12-3/TRBV12-4	TRBD2	CASSLVGLEGHEQYF	TGTGCCAGCAGTTTAGTGGGACTAGAAGGCCATGAGCAGTACTTC
TRBJ2-7	-	TRBV12-3/TRBV12-4	-	CASKSDLASYEQYF	TGTGCCAGCAAATCAGATCTCGCCTCCTACGAGCAGTACTTC
TRBJ2-1	-	TRBV7-9	TRBD2	CASSVPTGGLPNEQFF	TGTGCCAGCAGCGTCCCGACGGGGGGGCTTCCGAATGAGCAGTTCTTC
TRBJ2-7	once	TRBV4-3	-	CTSSQDFGGSYEQYF	TGCACCAGCAGCCAAGATTTTGGGGGCTCCTACGAGCAGTACTTC
TRBJ2-3	few	TRBV29-1	TRBD1	CSVGQGVTDTQYF	TGCAGCGTTGGACAGGGAGTTACAGATACGCAGTATTTT
TRBJ2-7	-	TRBV18	-	CASSKARGTYEQYF	TGTGCCAGCTCGAAGGCCCGGGGCACCTACGAGCAGTACTTC
TRBJ2-7	-	TRBV6-2/TRBV6-3	-	CASSWALRDTSLEQYF	TGTGCCAGCAGTTGGGCCCTCCGGGACACCTCCCTCGAGCAGTACTTC
TRBJ1-2	-	TRBV9	-	CASSPTGVRSGGYTF	TGTGCCAGCAGCCCAACCGGTGTGAGGTCAGGAGGCTACACCTTC
TRBJ2-7	few	TRBV7-2	-	CASSLEYGSRYEQYF	TGTGCCAGCAGCTTAGAGTACGGGAGTCGGTACGAGCAGTACTTC
TRBJ2-3	-	TRBV3-1	-	CASSQDVGGGGDTQYF	TGTGCCAGCAGCCAAGATGTGGGGGGCGGGGGTGATACGCAGTATTTT
TRBJ2-2	medium-sized	TRBV6-6	TRBD1	CASSPPGQGNTGELFF	TGTGCCAGCAGTCCACCGGGACAGGGAAACACCGGGGAGCTGTTTTTT
TRBJ2-7	many	TRBV18	TRBD1	CASSPGTASYEQYF	TGCGCCAGCAGCCCCGGGACAGCATCCTACGAGCAGTACTTC